This T cell receptor beta chain was identified in a study of blood T cell repertoires in COVID-19 (dated by TCRdb to about 2020). For the wider study: Collaborator samples came from the United States, Italy and Spain and covered acute and convalescent phases of COVID-19. The prospective study material was composed of cDNA or gDNA derived from T cells, B-cell-depleted T cells, or PBMCs. Subjects who had been exposed to COVID-19, were actively infected with it, or had recovered from it provided the deeply sampled blood TCRbeta repertoires that made up the dataset. The repertoires were made available in a free public database intended to serve as a resource for research on the immune response to SARS-CoV-2. The samples were drawn from the first 160 participants of the ongoing ImmuneRACE study and from some 1,300 subjects provided by 6 global collaborators. Sample metadata almost always included a de-identified subject ID, COVID-19 status, age in years and sex. Where HLA class I and class II types were available, the types were taken from metadata supplied by the sample provider, not from assay-based typing.

The immunoSEQ Assay, a bias-controlled multiplex PCR, was used to amplify TCRbeta CDR3 regions from genomic DNA. The study's own analysis went as follows. The number of nucleated cells in each sample was estimated by amplification of reference gene primers within the assay. To quantify the absolute abundance of each unique TCRbeta CDR3 rearrangement, sequence reads were collapsed and filtered. For each sample, productive Simpson clonality was calculated by taking the square root of Simpson's diversity index across productive rearrangements. The table comes from immuneACCESS by way of TCRdb, which keeps in-frame sequences with V and J called. Part of the clones is missing from these tables; in studies checked, under half for an unresolved V gene and the rest for unknown reasons. The V and J calls and the clone size are those of that table, but D and trimming were determined from the DNA. The sample profile shows more than 95,000 clones; roughly 80% of them were found once. The ten largest clonotypes hold around 4.8% of the sample.

The germline V gene (reference sequence) sets CDR1 to LNHNV and CDR2 to YYDKDF. The germline V end is reduced by 5 bases and the J end by 0 bases; junction bases left unmatched: 2. Measured from the cysteine to the phenylalanine, the CDR3 is 14 residues long. The retained sequence is limited to the CDR3, 42 bases, with the frame set at the first base. Points the paper makes about the study in general: Clinical and demographic metadata were provided uncurated, with the amount varying by source and participant.

Each collaborating institution followed its own protocols to collect whole blood in K2EDTA tubes. For TCRbeta analysis, collaborator samples were shipped as frozen whole blood, as isolated PBMCs, or as DNA extracted from either sample type. This clone was counted between two and nine times. Which antigen it targets is not known. Base qualities are not at hand, and no much larger clone is one base apart. Sequenced material: peripheral blood. This TCR derives from a man aged 60-69 years with acute or convalescent COVID-19. The V gene is TRBV15 and the J gene is TRBJ1-2; TRBD1 lines up with 8 middle nucleotides. The CDR3 sequence is CATSPGQANYGYTF. The bases read TGTGCCACCAGCCCGGGACAGGCTAACTATGGCTACACCTTC.